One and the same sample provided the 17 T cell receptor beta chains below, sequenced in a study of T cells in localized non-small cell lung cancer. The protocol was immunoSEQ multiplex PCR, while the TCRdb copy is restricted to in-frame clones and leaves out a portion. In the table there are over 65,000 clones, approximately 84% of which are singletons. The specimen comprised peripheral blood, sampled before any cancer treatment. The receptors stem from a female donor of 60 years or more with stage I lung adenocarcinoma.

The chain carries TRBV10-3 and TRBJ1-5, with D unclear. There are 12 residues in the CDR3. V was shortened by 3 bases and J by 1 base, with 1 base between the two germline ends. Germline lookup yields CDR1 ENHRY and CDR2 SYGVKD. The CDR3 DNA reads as TGTGCCATCAGTGACAGCAATCAGCCCCAGCATTTT. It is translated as CAISDSNQPQHF.

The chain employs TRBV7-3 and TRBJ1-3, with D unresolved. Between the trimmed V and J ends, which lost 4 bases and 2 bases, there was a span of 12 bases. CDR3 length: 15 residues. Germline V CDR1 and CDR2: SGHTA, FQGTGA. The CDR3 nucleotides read TGTGCCAGCAGCTCGGCGGGAGGGCCTGGAAACACCATATATTTT. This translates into CASSSAGGPGNTIYF. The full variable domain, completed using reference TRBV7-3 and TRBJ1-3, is GAGVSQTPSNKVTEKGKYVELRCDPISGHTALYWYRQSLGQGPEFLIYFQGTGAADDSGLPNDRFFAVRPEGSVSTLKIQRTERGDSAVYLCASSSAGGPGNTIYFGEGSWLTVV.

For the CDR3, the DNA is TGTGCCAGCAGTATCGACAGCTCCTACAATGAGCAGTTCTTC. Protein product: CASSIDSSYNEQFF. The J gene is TRBJ2-1, the V gene TRBV28; weak D call: TRBD1 (5 bases). V dropped 5 bases and J dropped 0 bases, with 8 bases sitting between them. Germline CDR1 MDHEN, CDR2 SYDVKM. The CDR3 totals 14 residues. Looking up the rest from reference TRBV28 and TRBJ2-1 gives the full variable domain: DVKVTQSSRYLVKRTGEKVFLECVQDMDHENMFWYRQDPGLGLRLIYFSYDVKMKEKGDIPEGYSVSREKKERFSLILESASTNQTSMYLCASSIDSSYNEQFFGPGTRLTVL.

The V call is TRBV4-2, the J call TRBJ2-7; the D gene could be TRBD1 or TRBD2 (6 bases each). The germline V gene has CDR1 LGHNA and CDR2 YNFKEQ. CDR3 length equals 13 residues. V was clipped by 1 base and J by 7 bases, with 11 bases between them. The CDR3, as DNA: TGTGCCAGCAGCCAAGGGGGGGCTAATGAGCAGTACTTC. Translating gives CASSQGGANEQYF.

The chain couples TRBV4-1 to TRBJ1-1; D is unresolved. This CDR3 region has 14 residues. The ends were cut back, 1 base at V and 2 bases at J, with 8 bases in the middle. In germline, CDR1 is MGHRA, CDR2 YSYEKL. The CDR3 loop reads CASSQVRGNTEAFF. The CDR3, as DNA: TGCGCCAGCAGCCAAGTGAGAGGTAACACTGAAGCTTTCTTT.

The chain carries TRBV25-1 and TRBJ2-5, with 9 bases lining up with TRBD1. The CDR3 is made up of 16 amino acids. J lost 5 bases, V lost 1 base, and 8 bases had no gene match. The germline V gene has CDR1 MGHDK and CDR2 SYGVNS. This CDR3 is CASSEFGTGLKETQYF. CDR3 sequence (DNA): TGTGCCAGCAGTGAATTTGGGACAGGGTTGAAGGAGACCCAGTACTTC.

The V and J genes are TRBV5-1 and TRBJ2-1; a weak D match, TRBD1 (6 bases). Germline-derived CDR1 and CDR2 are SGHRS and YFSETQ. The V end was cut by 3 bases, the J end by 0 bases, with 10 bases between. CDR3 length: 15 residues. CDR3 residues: CASSSQGSSYNEQFF. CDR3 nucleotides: TGCGCCAGCAGCTCGCAGGGGAGCTCCTACAATGAGCAGTTCTTC.

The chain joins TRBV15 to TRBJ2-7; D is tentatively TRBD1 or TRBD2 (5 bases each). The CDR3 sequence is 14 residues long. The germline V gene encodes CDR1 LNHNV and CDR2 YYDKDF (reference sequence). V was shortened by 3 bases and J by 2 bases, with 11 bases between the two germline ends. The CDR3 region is CATSRRGDAYEQYF. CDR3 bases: TGTGCCACCAGCAGGAGAGGGGACGCCTACGAGCAGTACTTC.

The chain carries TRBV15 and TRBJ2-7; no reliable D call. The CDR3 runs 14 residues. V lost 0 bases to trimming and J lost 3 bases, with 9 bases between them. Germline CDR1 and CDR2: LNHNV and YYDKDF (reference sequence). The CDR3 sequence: CATSRERRDYEQYF. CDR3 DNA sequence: TGTGCCACCAGCAGAGAAAGGAGAGACTACGAGCAGTACTTC.

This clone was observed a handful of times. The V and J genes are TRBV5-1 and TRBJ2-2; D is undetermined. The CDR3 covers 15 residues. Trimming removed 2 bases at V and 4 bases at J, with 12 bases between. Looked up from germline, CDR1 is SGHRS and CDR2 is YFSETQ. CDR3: CASSFGGHSTGELFF. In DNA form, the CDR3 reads TGCGCCAGCAGCTTCGGCGGTCATTCCACCGGGGAGCTGTTTTTT.

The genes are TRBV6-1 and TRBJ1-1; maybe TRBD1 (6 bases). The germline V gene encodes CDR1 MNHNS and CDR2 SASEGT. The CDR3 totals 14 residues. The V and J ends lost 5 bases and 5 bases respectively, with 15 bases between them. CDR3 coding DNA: TGTGCCAGCAGTCCGGAGGGGGGTATAACTGAAGCTTTCTTT. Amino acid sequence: CASSPEGGITEAFF.

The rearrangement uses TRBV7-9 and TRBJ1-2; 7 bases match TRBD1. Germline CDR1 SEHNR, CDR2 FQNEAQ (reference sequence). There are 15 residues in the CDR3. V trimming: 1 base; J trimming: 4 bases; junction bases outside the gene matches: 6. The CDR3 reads CASSLDTGVIYGYTF. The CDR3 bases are TGTGCCAGCAGCTTAGACACAGGGGTTATCTATGGCTACACCTTC.

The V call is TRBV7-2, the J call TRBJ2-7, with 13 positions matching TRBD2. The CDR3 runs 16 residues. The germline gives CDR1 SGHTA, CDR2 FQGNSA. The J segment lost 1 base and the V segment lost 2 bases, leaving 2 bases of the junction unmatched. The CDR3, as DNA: TGTGCCAGCAGCTTAAAGGGACTAGCGGGGTCCTACGAGCAGTACTTC. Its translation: CASSLKGLAGSYEQYF.

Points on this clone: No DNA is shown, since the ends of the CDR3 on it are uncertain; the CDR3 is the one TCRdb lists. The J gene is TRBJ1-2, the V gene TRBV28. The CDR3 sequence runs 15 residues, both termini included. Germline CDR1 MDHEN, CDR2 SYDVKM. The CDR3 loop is CASSTSNDGLYGYTF.

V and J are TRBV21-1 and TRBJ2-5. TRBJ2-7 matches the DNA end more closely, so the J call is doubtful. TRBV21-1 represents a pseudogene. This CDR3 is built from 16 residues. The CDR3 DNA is TGTGCCAGCAGCAAACTGGGCCGGAGAAAAACCTACGAGCAGTACTTC. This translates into CASSKLGRRKTYEQYF.

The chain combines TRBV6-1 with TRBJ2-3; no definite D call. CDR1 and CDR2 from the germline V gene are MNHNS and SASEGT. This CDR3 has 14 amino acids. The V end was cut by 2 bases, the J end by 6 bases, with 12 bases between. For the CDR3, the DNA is TGTGCCAGCAGTGAATTTCGAGAGTGGGATACGCAGTATTTT. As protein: CASSEFREWDTQYF.

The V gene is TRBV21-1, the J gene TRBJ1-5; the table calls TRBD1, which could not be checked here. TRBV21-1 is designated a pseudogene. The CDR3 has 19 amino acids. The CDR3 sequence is CASSPRPGQGFEGNQPQHF. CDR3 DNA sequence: TGTGCCAGCAGCCCCCGGCCGGGACAGGGGTTTGAGGGCAATCAGCCCCAGCATTTT.